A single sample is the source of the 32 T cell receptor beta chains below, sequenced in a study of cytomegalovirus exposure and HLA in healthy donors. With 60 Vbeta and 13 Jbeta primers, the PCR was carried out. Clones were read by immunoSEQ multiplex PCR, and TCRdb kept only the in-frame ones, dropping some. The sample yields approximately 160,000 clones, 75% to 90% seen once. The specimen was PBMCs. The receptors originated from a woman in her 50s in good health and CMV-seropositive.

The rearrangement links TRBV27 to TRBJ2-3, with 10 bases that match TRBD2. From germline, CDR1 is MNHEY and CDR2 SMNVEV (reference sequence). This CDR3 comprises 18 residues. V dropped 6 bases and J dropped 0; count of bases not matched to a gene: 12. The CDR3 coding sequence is TGTGCCAGCAGGCTACTAGCGGGAACCCCCACTAGCACAGATACGCAGTATTTT. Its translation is CASRLLAGTPTSTDTQYF.

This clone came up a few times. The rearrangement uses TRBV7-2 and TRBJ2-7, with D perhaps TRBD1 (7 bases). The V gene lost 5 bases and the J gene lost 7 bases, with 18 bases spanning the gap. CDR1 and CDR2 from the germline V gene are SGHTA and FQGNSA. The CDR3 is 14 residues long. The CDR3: CASSPQGSGGEQYF. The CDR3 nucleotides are TGTGCCAGCAGCCCACAGGGGTCAGGGGGGGAGCAGTACTTC. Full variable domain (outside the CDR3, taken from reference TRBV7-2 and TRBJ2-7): GAGVSQSPSNKVTEKGKDVELRCDPISGHTALYWYRQSLGQGLEFLIYFQGNSAPDKSGLPSDRFSAERTGGSVSTLTIQRTQQEDSAVYLCASSPQGSGGEQYFGPGTRLTVT.

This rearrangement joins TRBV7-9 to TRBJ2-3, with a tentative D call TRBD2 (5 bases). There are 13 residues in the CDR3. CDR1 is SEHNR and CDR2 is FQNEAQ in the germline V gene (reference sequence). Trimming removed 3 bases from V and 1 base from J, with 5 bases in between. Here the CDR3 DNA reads TGTGCCAGCAGCTTCGGGGGCACAGATACGCAGTATTTT. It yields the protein CASSFGGTDTQYF.

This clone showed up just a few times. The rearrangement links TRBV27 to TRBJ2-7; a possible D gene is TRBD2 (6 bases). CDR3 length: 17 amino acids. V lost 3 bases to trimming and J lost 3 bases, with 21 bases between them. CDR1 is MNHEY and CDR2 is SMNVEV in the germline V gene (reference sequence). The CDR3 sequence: CASSFRRDGPFRYEQYF. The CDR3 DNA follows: TGTGCCAGCAGTTTTAGGAGGGACGGACCCTTCCGCTACGAGCAGTACTTC.

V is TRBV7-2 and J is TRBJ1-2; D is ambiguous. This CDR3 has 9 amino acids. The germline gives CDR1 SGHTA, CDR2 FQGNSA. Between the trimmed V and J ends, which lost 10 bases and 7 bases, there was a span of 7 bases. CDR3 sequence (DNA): TGTGCCACAAGTAGTGGCTACACCTTC. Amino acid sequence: CATSSGYTF.

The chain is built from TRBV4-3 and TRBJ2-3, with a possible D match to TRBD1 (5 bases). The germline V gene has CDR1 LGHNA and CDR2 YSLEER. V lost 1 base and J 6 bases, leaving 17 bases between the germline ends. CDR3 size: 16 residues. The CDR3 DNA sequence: TGCGCCAGCAGCCAAGGCGGCGTGGGTAGACAGGATACGCAGTATTTT. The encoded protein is CASSQGGVGRQDTQYF.

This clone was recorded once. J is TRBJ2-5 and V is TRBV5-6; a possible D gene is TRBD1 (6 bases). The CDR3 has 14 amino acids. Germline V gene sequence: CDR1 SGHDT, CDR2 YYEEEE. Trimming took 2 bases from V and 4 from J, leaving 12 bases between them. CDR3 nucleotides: TGTGCCAGCAGCTTCATGACAGGAGTAGAGACCCAGTACTTC. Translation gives CASSFMTGVETQYF.

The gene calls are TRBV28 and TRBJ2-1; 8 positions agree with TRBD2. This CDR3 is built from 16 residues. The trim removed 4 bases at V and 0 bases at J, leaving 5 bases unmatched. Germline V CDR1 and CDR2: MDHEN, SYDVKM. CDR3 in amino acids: CASSSPGGGSYNEQFF. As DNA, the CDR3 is TGTGCCAGCAGTTCCCCCGGGGGGGGCTCCTACAATGAGCAGTTCTTC.

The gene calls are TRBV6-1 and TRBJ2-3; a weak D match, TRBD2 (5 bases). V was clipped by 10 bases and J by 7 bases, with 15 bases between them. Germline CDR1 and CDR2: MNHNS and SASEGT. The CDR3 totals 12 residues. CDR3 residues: CATSHSGYTQYF. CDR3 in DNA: TGTGCCACCTCCCACTCGGGGTATACGCAGTATTTT.

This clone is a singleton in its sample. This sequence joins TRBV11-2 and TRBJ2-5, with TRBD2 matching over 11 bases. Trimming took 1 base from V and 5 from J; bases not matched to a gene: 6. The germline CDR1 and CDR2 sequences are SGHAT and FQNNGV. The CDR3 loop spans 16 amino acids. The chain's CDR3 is CASSLVGVAGGETQYF. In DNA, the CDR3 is TGTGCCAGCAGCTTAGTTGGGGTAGCGGGAGGGGAGACCCAGTACTTC.

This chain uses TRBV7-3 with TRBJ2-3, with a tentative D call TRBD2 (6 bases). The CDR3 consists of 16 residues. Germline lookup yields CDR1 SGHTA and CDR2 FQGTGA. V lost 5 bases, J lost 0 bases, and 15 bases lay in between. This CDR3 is CASSEGLAVSTDTQYF. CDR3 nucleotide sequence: TGTGCCAGCAGCGAGGGATTAGCGGTGAGCACAGATACGCAGTATTTT.

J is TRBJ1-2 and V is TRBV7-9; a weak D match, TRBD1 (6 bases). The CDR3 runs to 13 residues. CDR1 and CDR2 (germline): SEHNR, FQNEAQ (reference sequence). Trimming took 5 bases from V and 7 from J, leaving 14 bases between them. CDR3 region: CASSLQQGVGYTF. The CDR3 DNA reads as TGTGCCAGCAGCCTACAACAGGGAGTTGGCTACACCTTC.

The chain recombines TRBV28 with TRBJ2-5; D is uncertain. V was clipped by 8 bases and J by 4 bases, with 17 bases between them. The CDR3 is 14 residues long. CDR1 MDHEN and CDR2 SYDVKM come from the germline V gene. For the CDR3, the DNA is TGTGCCAGCTATCAAACTGGGCTTCCAGAGACCCAGTACTTC. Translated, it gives CASYQTGLPETQYF.

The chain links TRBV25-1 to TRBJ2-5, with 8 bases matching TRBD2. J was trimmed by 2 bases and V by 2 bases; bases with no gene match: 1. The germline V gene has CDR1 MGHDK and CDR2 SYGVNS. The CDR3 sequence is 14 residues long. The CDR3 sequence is CASSEAGGQETQYF. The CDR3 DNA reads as TGTGCCAGCAGTGAAGCGGGGGGACAAGAGACCCAGTACTTC.

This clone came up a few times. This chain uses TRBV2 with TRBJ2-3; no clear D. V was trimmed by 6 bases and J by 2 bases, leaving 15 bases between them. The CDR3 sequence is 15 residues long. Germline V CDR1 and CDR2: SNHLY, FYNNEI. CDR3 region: CASRPEHTFTDTQYF. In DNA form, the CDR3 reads TGTGCCAGCAGGCCGGAGCACACTTTCACAGATACGCAGTATTTT.

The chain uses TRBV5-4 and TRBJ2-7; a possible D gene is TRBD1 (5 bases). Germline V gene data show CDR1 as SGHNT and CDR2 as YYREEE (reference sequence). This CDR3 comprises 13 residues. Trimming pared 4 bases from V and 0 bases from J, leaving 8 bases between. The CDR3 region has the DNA TGTGCCAGCAGCCCTACAGGCTCCTACGAGCAGTACTTC. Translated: CASSPTGSYEQYF.

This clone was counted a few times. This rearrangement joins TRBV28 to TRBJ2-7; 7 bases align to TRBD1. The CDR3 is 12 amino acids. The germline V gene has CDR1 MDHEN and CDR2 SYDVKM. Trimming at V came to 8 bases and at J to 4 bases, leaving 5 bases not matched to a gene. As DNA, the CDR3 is TGTGCCAGCGAAGACAGGGCATACGAGCAGTACTTC. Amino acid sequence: CASEDRAYEQYF.

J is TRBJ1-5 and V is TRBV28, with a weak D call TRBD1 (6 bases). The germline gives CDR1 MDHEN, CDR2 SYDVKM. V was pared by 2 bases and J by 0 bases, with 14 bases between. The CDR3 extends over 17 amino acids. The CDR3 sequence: CASSLPRTEYSNQPQHF. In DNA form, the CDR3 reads TGTGCCAGCAGTTTACCCAGGACAGAATATAGCAATCAGCCCCAGCATTTT.

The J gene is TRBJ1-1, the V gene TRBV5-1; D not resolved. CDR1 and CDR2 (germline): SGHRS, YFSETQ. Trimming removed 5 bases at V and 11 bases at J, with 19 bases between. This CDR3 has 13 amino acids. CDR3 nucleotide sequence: TGCGCCAGCAGTTCGGATCCGACATTCGCGGCTTTCTTT. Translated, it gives CASSSDPTFAAFF.

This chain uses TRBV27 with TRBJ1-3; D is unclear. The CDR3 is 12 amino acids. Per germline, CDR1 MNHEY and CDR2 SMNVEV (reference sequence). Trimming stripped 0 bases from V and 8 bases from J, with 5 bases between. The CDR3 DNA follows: TGTGCCAGCAGTTTATCATTCTACACCATATATTTT. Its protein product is CASSLSFYTIYF.

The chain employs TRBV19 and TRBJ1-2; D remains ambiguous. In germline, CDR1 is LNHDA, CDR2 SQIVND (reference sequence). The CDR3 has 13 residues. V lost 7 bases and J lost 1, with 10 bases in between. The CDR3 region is CASNRGFNYGYTF. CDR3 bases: TGTGCCAGTAATCGGGGATTTAACTATGGCTACACCTTC.

As DNA, the CDR3 is TGTGCCAGCAGCTTTACGGCGGGAGAAGATACGCAGTATTTT. Translating it yields CASSFTAGEDTQYF. The chain employs TRBV7-2 and TRBJ2-3; the match to TRBD2 covers 7 bases. CDR1 is SGHTA and CDR2 is FQGNSA in the germline V gene. With V trimmed by 3 bases and J by 5 bases, 5 bases remained unmatched. This CDR3 contains 14 residues.

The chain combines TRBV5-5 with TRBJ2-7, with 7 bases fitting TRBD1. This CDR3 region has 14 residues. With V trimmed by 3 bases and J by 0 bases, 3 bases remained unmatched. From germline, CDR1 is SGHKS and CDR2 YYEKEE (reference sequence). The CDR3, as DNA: TGTGCCAGCAGCTCCGGACAGGTCTCCTACGAGCAGTACTTC. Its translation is CASSSGQVSYEQYF.

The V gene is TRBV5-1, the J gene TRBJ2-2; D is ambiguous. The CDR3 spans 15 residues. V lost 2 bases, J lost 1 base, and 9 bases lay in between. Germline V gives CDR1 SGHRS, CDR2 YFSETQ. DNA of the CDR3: TGCGCCAGCAGCTTTTTAGTGGTGAACACCGGGGAGCTGTTTTTT. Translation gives CASSFLVVNTGELFF.

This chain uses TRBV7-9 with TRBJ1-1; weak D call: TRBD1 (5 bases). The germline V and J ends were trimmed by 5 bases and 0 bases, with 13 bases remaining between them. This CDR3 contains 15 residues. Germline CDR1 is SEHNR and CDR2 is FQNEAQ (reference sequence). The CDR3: CASSRYRSLNTEAFF. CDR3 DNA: TGTGCCAGCAGCCGATACAGGTCTCTGAACACTGAAGCTTTCTTT.

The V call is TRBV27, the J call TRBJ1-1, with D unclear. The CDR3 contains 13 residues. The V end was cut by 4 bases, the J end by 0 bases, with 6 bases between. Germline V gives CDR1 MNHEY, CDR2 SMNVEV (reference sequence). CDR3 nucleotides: TGTGCCAGCAGTTACACCTTGAACACTGAAGCTTTCTTT. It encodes CASSYTLNTEAFF.

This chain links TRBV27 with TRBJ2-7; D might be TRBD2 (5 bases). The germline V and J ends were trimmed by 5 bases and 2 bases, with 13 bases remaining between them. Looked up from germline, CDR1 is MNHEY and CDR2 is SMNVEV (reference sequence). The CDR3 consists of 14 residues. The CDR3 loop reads CASSERTSAYEQYF. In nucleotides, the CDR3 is TGTGCCAGCAGTGAGCGGACCTCCGCCTACGAGCAGTACTTC.

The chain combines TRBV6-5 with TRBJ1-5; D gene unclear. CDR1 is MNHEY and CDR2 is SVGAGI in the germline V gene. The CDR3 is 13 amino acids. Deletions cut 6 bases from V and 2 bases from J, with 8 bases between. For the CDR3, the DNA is TGTGCCAGCAGCCCGCCGGGCAATCAGCCCCAGCATTTT. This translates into CASSPPGNQPQHF.

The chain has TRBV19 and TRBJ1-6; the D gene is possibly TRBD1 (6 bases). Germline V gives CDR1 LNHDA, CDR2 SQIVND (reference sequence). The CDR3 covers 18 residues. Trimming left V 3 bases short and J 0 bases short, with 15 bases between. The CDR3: CASSISGQRSSYNSPLHF. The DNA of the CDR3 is TGTGCCAGTAGTATTAGTGGACAGCGGAGCTCCTATAATTCACCCCTCCACTTT.

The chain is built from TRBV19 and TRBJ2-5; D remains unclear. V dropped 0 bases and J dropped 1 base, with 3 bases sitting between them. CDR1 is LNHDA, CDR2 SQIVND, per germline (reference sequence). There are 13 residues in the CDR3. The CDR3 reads CASSIDFQETQYF. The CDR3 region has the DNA TGTGCCAGTAGTATAGACTTCCAAGAGACCCAGTACTTC.

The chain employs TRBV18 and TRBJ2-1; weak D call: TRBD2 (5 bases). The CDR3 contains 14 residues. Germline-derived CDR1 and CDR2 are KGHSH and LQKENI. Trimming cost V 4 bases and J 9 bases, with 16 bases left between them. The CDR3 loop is CASSRSEQAGEQFF. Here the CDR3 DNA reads TGTGCCAGCTCACGCTCCGAGCAGGCGGGTGAGCAGTTCTTC.

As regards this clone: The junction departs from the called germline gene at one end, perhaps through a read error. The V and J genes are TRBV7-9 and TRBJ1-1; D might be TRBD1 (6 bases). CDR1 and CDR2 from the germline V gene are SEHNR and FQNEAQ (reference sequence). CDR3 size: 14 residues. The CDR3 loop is CSSSETGLNTEAFF. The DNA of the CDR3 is TGTTCCAGCAGCGAGACAGGATTGAACACTGAAGCTTTCTTT.